Presented here are 10 T cell receptor beta chains from one specimen sequenced in a study of identical twins. In TCRdb, the 5' RACE reads were re-called with MiXCR into one record per CDR3 protein. The sample holds about 280,000 distinct CDR3 sequences, approximately 8% seen once. These data were likewise used in another study, on yellow fever vaccine responses in identical twins.

The sequenced sample was memory (CD45RO+) T cells sorted from blood. The receptors here all came from a woman younger than 35 in good health.

About this clonotype itself: This sequence may be a read error, since a much larger clone differs from it by one base. The CDR3 bases are TGTGCCAGCGGCATTCCCGGGACAGGGGCTCTAGCCAAAAACATTCAGTACTTC. Protein: CASGIPGTGALAKNIQYF. This chain joins TRBV5-6 and TRBJ2-4, with 10 bases lining up with TRBD1. The germline CDR1 and CDR2 sequences are SGHDT and YYEEEE. The trim removed 7 bases at V and 0 bases at J, leaving 13 bases unmatched. The CDR3 length is 18 residues.

This chain connects TRBV2 to TRBJ1-1; D is uncertain. V lost 0 bases and J 1 base, leaving 15 bases between the germline ends. Per the germline V gene, CDR1 is SNHLY and CDR2 is FYNNEI. The CDR3 runs to 17 residues. The CDR3 sequence: CASSEAFGRLENTEAFF. The CDR3 DNA follows: TGTGCCAGCAGTGAAGCGTTTGGACGGCTAGAGAACACTGAAGCTTTCTTT.

This clonotype came up many times. The chain combines TRBV10-3 with TRBJ2-7; a weak D match, TRBD2 (5 bases). The germline V and J ends were trimmed by 2 bases and 0 bases, with 8 bases remaining between them. Germline lookup yields CDR1 ENHRY and CDR2 SYGVKD. This CDR3 comprises 14 residues. The chain's CDR3 is CAISEPTSSYEQYV. The CDR3 nucleotides read TGTGCCATCAGTGAGCCCACTAGCTCCTACGAGCAGTACGTC.

The CDR3 nucleotides read TGCAGTGCCGAAAGCGGGCTGGGGAATGAGCAGTTCTTC. It translates to CSAESGLGNEQFF. The gene calls are TRBV20-1 and TRBJ2-1; tentatively, D is TRBD2 (6 bases). Germline-derived CDR1 and CDR2 are DFQATT and SNEGSKA (reference sequence). The length of the CDR3 is 13 residues. Trimming took off 6 bases at V and 7 bases at J, with 16 bases between the two ends.

A few counts support this clonotype. The CDR3 DNA reads TGTGCCAGCTCACGCAGCGGGAGGGCCTTCGAGCAGTACTTC. This encodes CASSRSGRAFEQYF. This rearrangement joins TRBV18 to TRBJ2-7; TRBD2 matches at 10 bases. There are 14 residues in the CDR3. V shed 4 bases and J 6 bases; nucleotides not matched to a gene: 6. Germline V gene sequence: CDR1 KGHSH, CDR2 LQKENI.

The sample holds a few counts of this clonotype. This CDR3 reads CASRYREAYEQYF. The CDR3 nucleotides are TGTGCCAGCAGGTACCGGGAGGCCTACGAGCAGTACTTC. V gene TRBV2 combines with J gene TRBJ2-7; 7 nucleotides match TRBD2. Germline V lookup: CDR1 SNHLY, CDR2 FYNNEI. V lost 6 bases and J lost 2; bases outside the gene matches: 4. The CDR3 loop spans 13 amino acids. Full variable domain (missing parts from reference TRBV2 and TRBJ2-7): EPEVTQTPSHQVTQMGQEVILRCVPISNHLYFYWYRQILGQKVEFLVSFYNNEISEKSEIFDDQFSVERPDGSNFTLKIRSTKLEDSAMYFCASRYREAYEQYFGPGTRLTVT.

A few counts support this clonotype. The rearrangement links TRBV6-1 to TRBJ2-1; maybe TRBD2 (5 bases). CDR1 MNHNS and CDR2 SASEGT come from the germline V gene. With 3 bases removed from V and 0 bases from J, the gap between germline ends came to 6 bases. The CDR3 is 14 residues long. The CDR3 DNA follows: TGTGCCAGCAGTGACGGGATCTCCTACAATGAGCAGTTCTTC. Its protein is CASSDGISYNEQFF.

This clonotype has only a few counts. The J gene is TRBJ1-5, the V gene TRBV20-1; D unclear. Germline V gene data show CDR1 as DFQATT and CDR2 as SNEGSKA (reference sequence). Trimming left V 3 bases short and J 4 bases short, with 10 bases between. The length of the CDR3 is 13 residues. The CDR3 DNA is TGCAGTGCTAGTCAGGTTTTAAATCAGCCCCAGCATTTT. It translates to CSASQVLNQPQHF.

The gene calls are TRBV3-1 and TRBJ2-1; 12 bases are a match to TRBD2. Germline loops: CDR1 LGHDT, CDR2 YNNKEL (reference sequence). This CDR3 contains 18 residues. Trimming at V came to 4 bases and at J to 0 bases, leaving 7 bases not matched to a gene. CDR3 region: CASSPWTSGVSSYNEQFF. In DNA form, the CDR3 reads TGTGCCAGCAGCCCATGGACTAGCGGGGTTAGCTCCTACAATGAGCAGTTCTTC.

This clonotype was seen ten or more times. The gene calls are TRBV11-3 and TRBJ2-7; D gene ambiguous. V lost 1 base, J lost 7 bases, and 20 bases lay in between. Germline V gene lookup returns CDR1 SGHNT and CDR2 YENEEA. This CDR3 is 16 amino acids long. The chain's CDR3 is CASSLGTRFLSWEQYV. The CDR3 DNA sequence: TGTGCCAGCAGCTTAGGAACCAGGTTTTTAAGCTGGGAGCAGTACGTC.